What follows are 15 T cell receptor beta chains derived from one specimen sequenced in a study of patients and donors after allogeneic stem cell transplantation (dated by TCRdb to 2018 to 2021). Library method: RT-PCR. Reads for this sample came from a NextSeq 550. TCRdb applied fastp at Q25 and MiXCR to the public reads, then kept only in-frame beta chains. Every entry covers one CDR3 protein and lists the most common genes and DNA from its rows. The sample table lists approximately 410,000 distinct CDR3 sequences, around 16% of them with a count of one. Of the sample, around 7.2% falls within the top ten clones. The sequenced material came from blood, either unsorted or a sorted T cell fraction (not recorded which). Receptor source: a human donor who was either an allogeneic HSCT recipient or a stem cell or donor lymphocyte infusion donor (not recorded which). It is not recorded whose cells these are; they may come from a transplant donor.

The rearrangement uses TRBV24-1 and TRBJ1-1, with D unresolved. From germline, CDR1 is KGHDR and CDR2 SFDVKD. The V end lost 0 bases, the J end lost 7 bases, and 8 bases lay between the germline ends. This CDR3 is 13 amino acids long. The CDR3 DNA is TGTGCCACCAGTGATTTGCGGTGGGGTGAAGCTTTCTTT. Amino acid sequence: CATSDLRWGEAFF.

The chain is built from TRBV6-2 or TRBV6-3 and TRBJ2-3; weak D call: TRBD2 (5 bases). Germline CDR1 is MNHEY and CDR2 is SVGEGT. This CDR3 has 13 residues. V was trimmed by 4 bases and J by 12 bases, leaving 17 bases between them. The CDR3 bases are TGTGCCAGCAGTTTTGAGGGTTGGCGGACTCAGTATTTT. As protein: CASSFEGWRTQYF.

This clonotype was picked up a small number of times. The chain has TRBV30 and TRBJ1-4; D is ambiguous. The CDR3 has 14 amino acids. Trimming took 2 bases from V and 8 from J, leaving 15 bases between them. Looked up from germline, CDR1 is GTSNPN and CDR2 is SVGIG (reference sequence). CDR3 bases: TGTGCCTGGAGTCCCACTGGACGTCGGGAAAAACTGTTTTTT. This gives the protein CAWSPTGRREKLFF.

This sequence joins TRBV27 and TRBJ2-7, with 7 bases matching TRBD1. V shed 5 bases, J shed 0 bases, and the junction held 10 bases outside the gene matches. CDR1 MNHEY and CDR2 SMNVEV come from the germline V gene (reference sequence). The CDR3 length is 16 residues. The CDR3 nucleotides are TGTGCCAGCAGTCCTAGACAGGGCATGGACTCCTACGAGCAGTACTTC. Residues: CASSPRQGMDSYEQYF.

V is TRBV9 and J is TRBJ1-2; no definite D call. The CDR3 sequence is 13 residues long. Trimming pared 0 bases from V and 8 bases from J, leaving 11 bases between. Germline V gene sequence: CDR1 SGDLS, CDR2 YYNGEE. The CDR3 DNA sequence: TGTGCCAGCAGCGTAGGCCGTCTACAAGGCTACACCTTC. Translation gives CASSVGRLQGYTF.

This clonotype was seen more than once but under ten times. The gene calls are TRBV9 and TRBJ2-7, with 13 bases matching TRBD2. The germline gives CDR1 SGDLS, CDR2 YYNGEE. There are 14 residues in the CDR3. V lost 0 bases to trimming and J lost 6 bases; unmatched junction nucleotides: 0. CDR3 residues: CASSVGTSGGEQYF. The CDR3, as DNA: TGTGCCAGCAGCGTAGGGACTAGCGGGGGCGAGCAGTACTTC.

This clonotype was observed many times. The V and J genes are TRBV12-3 or TRBV12-4 and TRBJ2-7; D unresolved. Between the trimmed V and J ends, which lost 3 bases and 1 base, there was a span of 10 bases. This CDR3 comprises 14 residues. CDR3 sequence (DNA): TGTGCCAGCAGTTTGGCAGCTTTTTCCTACGAGCAGTACTTC. Translated, it gives CASSLAAFSYEQYF.

The rearrangement joins TRBV5-1 to TRBJ2-2, with a tentative D call TRBD2 (5 bases). The CDR3 totals 15 residues. V lost 0 bases and J 6 bases, leaving 12 bases between the germline ends. Germline values: CDR1 SGHRS, CDR2 YFSETQ. The CDR3 bases are TGCGCCAGCAGCTTGGCCCAAAAGCGGCCCGGGGAGCTGTTTTTT. This codes for CASSLAQKRPGELFF.

The CDR3 protein is CSVVSVSTYEQYF. CDR3 nucleotides: TGCAGCGTTGTCTCGGTCAGTACCTACGAGCAGTACTTC. J is TRBJ2-7 and V is TRBV29-1; D unclear. Germline CDR1 and CDR2: SQVTM and ANQGSEA. The germline V and J ends were trimmed by 4 bases and 2 bases, with 12 bases remaining between them. This CDR3 spans 13 amino acids.

The chain links TRBV10-3 to TRBJ2-7; possible D gene TRBD1, 5 bases. Trimming left V 10 bases short and J 6 bases short, with 31 bases between. The CDR3 has 17 amino acids. Germline V gene sequence: CDR1 ENHRY, CDR2 SYGVKD. This CDR3 reads CATLPSSGLRIGSEQYF. The DNA for the CDR3 is TGTGCCACCCTGCCTTCATCAGGGTTGAGAATTGGAAGCGAGCAGTACTTC.

The chain recombines TRBV5-1 with TRBJ2-5; 7 bases map to TRBD2. This CDR3 comprises 15 residues. V was pared by 0 bases and J by 5 bases, with 7 bases of the junction left unmatched. Germline CDR1 reads SGHRS; CDR2 reads YFSETQ. CDR3 DNA: TGCGCCAGCAGCTTGGCACAGCGGGGTAGGGAGACCCAGTACTTC. It yields the protein CASSLAQRGRETQYF.

This clonotype appeared many times. The rearrangement links TRBV6-1 to TRBJ2-1; D gene ambiguous. This CDR3 comprises 13 residues. V was clipped by 2 bases and J by 5 bases, with 7 bases between them. Germline V gene sequence: CDR1 MNHNS, CDR2 SASEGT. The CDR3: CASSERKNNEQFF. The CDR3 DNA reads as TGTGCCAGCAGTGAACGTAAGAACAATGAGCAGTTCTTC.

This clonotype was detected only a few times. The chain carries TRBV29-1 and TRBJ1-2; TRBD1 is a possible D gene (6 bases). Trimming left V 5 bases short and J 4 bases short, with 20 bases between. The CDR3 is made up of 15 amino acids. Germline V gene sequence: CDR1 SQVTM, CDR2 ANQGSEA. The CDR3 is CSVYPTGLIIYGYTF. As DNA, the CDR3 is TGCAGCGTTTACCCCACAGGGTTAATAATCTATGGCTACACCTTC.

This chain connects TRBV7-9 to TRBJ1-6; no clear D. CDR1 is SEHNR, CDR2 FQNEAQ, per germline (reference sequence). The CDR3 is made up of 17 amino acids. V lost 5 bases and J lost 0, with 14 bases in between. In DNA form, the CDR3 reads TGTGCCAGCAGCCTTAGATCACGAGGCTCCTATAATTCACCCCTCCACTTT. As protein: CASSLRSRGSYNSPLHF.

The CDR3 reads CSVEDRLAGANEQFF. The CDR3 DNA reads as TGCAGCGTTGAAGATCGGCTAGCGGGGGCCAATGAGCAGTTCTTC. V usage is TRBV29-1 and J usage is TRBJ2-1, with TRBD2 matching over 10 bases. The J segment lost 6 bases and the V segment lost 0 bases, leaving 5 bases of the junction unmatched. Germline V gene data show CDR1 as SQVTM and CDR2 as ANQGSEA. This CDR3 contains 15 residues.